The clone carrying this T cell receptor (beta chain) was seen only a few times. As yet, its antigen is unknown. Its ends do not fully match the called genes, so a read error is possible. This sample stems from a study of identical twins. Using its own MiXCR run on the 5' RACE reads, TCRdb lists one record per CDR3 protein. In the table there are 450,000 to 650,000 distinct CDR3 sequences, just under 10% of which are singletons. Regarding the study as a whole: Researchers reported weaker excess twin sharing in beta out-of-frame sequences. Analyses based on zero insertions could be partly confounded by invariant MAIT and iNKT cells. Findings came from cross-sectional statistics, without long-term follow-up of donors.

These data were likewise used in another study, on yellow fever vaccine responses in identical twins.

The specimen sequenced was PBMCs. The clonotype comes from a woman between 18 and 29 years old in good health.

CDR3 loop: CASSIDGLAGDEQFF. CDR3 in DNA: TGTGCTAGCAGCATCGACGGGCTAGCGGGAGATGAGCAGTTCTTC. The chain is built from TRBV7-7 and TRBJ2-1; 10 bases fit TRBD2. In germline, CDR1 is SSHAT, CDR2 FNYEAQ (reference sequence). The CDR3 contains 15 residues.